These T cell receptor beta chains were read from a single sample in a study of STAT3 mutations in large granular lymphocyte leukemia. Measured with immunoSEQ multiplex PCR; TCRdb has only the in-frame clones, and not every one. The sample includes some 10,000 clones, around 90% of them seen just once. Sequenced input: peripheral blood mononuclear cells. The source of these receptors is a man aged 60-69 years with T-cell large granular lymphocyte leukemia. Some clones in this sample may be carry-over from other donors' samples. Each CDR3 is given with its conserved first and last residue. Each record gives: V gene, J gene, D gene, clone size, CDR3 protein, CDR3 DNA. D genes are given only for firm matches. The size entry is marked missing in some rows and otherwise reads once, few, many or a size class.

V gene: TRBV4-1; J gene: TRBJ2-7; D gene: TRBD1; clone size: .; CDR3 protein: CASSQSQGVTSTPYEQYF; CDR3 DNA: TGCGCCAGCAGCCAAAGCCAGGGGGTCACTAGTACCCCCTACGAGCAGTACTTC
V gene: TRBV30; J gene: TRBJ2-7; D gene: TRBD2; clone size: .; CDR3 protein: CASWDRLAYEQYF; CDR3 DNA: TGTGCCTCTTGGGACCGACTAGCGTACGAGCAGTACTTC
V gene: TRBV19; J gene: TRBJ2-5; D gene: .; clone size: .; CDR3 protein: CAASGRLQETQYF; CDR3 DNA: TGTGCCGCCTCGGGGCGCCTCCAAGAGACCCAGTACTTC
V gene: TRBV5-1; J gene: TRBJ2-3; D gene: .; clone size: .; CDR3 protein: CASSNGDSFSTDTQYF; CDR3 DNA: TGCGCCAGCAGCAATGGAGACAGCTTCAGCACAGATACGCAGTATTTT
V gene: TRBV19; J gene: TRBJ2-7; D gene: .; clone size: .; CDR3 protein: CASSPIVGGEQYF; CDR3 DNA: TGTGCCAGTAGTCCAATCGTCGGGGGCGAGCAGTACTTC
V gene: TRBV7-2; J gene: TRBJ1-4; D gene: .; clone size: .; CDR3 protein: CASSLGRTTPNEKLFF; CDR3 DNA: TGTGCCAGCAGCTTAGGCAGGACGACACCTAATGAAAAACTGTTTTTT
V gene: TRBV6-1; J gene: TRBJ2-3; D gene: TRBD2; clone size: .; CDR3 protein: CASSSGGSEADTQYF; CDR3 DNA: TGTGCCAGCAGCTCGGGGGGGAGTGAAGCAGATACGCAGTATTTT
V gene: TRBV5-1; J gene: TRBJ2-3; D gene: .; clone size: .; CDR3 protein: CASSLGYGEGTDTQYF; CDR3 DNA: TGCGCCAGCAGCTTGGGTTACGGGGAGGGCACAGATACGCAGTATTTT
V gene: TRBV14; J gene: TRBJ1-4; D gene: .; clone size: .; CDR3 protein: CASSQGRYPNEKLFF; CDR3 DNA: TGTGCCAGCAGCCAAGGGCGTTACCCTAATGAAAAACTGTTTTTT
V gene: TRBV13; J gene: TRBJ2-7; D gene: .; clone size: .; CDR3 protein: CASSLNIGQLRYEQYF; CDR3 DNA: TGTGCCAGCAGCTTAAATATCGGGCAGTTGCGCTACGAGCAGTACTTC
V gene: TRBV6-1; J gene: TRBJ2-7; D gene: TRBD2; clone size: once; CDR3 protein: CASTPTSGSYEQYF; CDR3 DNA: TGTGCCAGCACCCCGACTAGCGGGAGTTACGAGCAGTACTTC